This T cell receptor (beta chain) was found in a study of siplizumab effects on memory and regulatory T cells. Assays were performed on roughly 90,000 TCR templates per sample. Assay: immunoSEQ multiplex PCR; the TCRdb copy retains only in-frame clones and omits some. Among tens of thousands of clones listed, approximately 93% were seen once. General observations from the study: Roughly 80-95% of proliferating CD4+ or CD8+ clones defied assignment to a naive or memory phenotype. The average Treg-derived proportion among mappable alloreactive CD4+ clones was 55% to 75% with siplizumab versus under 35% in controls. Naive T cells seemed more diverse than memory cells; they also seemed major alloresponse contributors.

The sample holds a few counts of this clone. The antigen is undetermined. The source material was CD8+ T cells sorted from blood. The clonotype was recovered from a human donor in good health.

Here the CDR3 DNA reads TGTGCCAGCAGTAACCGGGATAACTCCTACGAGCAGTACTTC. Encoded protein: CASSNRDNSYEQYF. The chain has TRBV6-1 and TRBJ2-7; D might be TRBD2 (5 bases). In germline, CDR1 is MNHNS, CDR2 SASEGT. V was clipped by 5 bases and J by 0 bases, with 11 bases between them. CDR3 size: 14 residues.